Presented here are 20 T cell receptor beta chains from one specimen sequenced in a study of beta chain features in type 1 diabetes. The authors reverse transcribed all of the isolated RNA, so sequencing captured expressed TCRB transcripts. Profiled with immunoSEQ multiplex PCR; TCRdb holds only in-frame clones, not every one. The sample shows about 410,000 clones, approximately 15% of them seen only once. Sequencing was done on a sample of naive CD4+ T cells from blood. These receptors came from a man in his thirties or forties in good health.

This clone showed up just a few times. This rearrangement joins TRBV30 to TRBJ2-7, with 7 bases aligning to TRBD2. V lost 2 bases and J lost 6; bases outside the gene matches: 7. The CDR3 is made up of 13 amino acids. Germline lookup yields CDR1 GTSNPN and CDR2 SVGIG (reference sequence). The CDR3 region has the DNA TGTGCCTGGAGTTCCAGACTAGCTAGCGAGCAGTACGTC. Translated: CAWSSRLASEQYV.

V and J are TRBV11-2 and TRBJ2-1; possible D gene TRBD1, 6 bases. This CDR3 region has 13 residues. CDR1 is SGHAT and CDR2 is FQNNGV in the germline V gene. Trimming pared 5 bases from V and 8 bases from J, leaving 13 bases between. CDR3 sequence (DNA): TGTGCCAGCAGCACTCCACAGGGCTATGAGCAGTTCTTC. It translates to CASSTPQGYEQFF.

The CDR3 sequence: CASTRQLNTEAFF. The DNA for the CDR3 is TGTGCCAGCACGAGGCAGTTGAACACTGAAGCTTTCTTT. J is TRBJ1-1 and V is TRBV6-5; D is ambiguous. In germline, CDR1 is MNHEY, CDR2 SVGAGI. The CDR3 runs 13 residues. V was pared by 7 bases and J by 0 bases, with 9 bases between.

With regard to this clone: Other DNA sequences from this sample encode an identical CDR3 as well. The gene calls are TRBV5-1 and TRBJ2-5; D is unclear. The CDR3 consists of 12 residues. CDR1 and CDR2 from the germline V gene are SGHRS and YFSETQ. Trimming shortened V by 0 bases and J by 5 bases, and 5 bases separated the two germline ends. The CDR3 bases are TGCGCCAGCAGCTTGGGGTTGGAGACCCAGTACTTC. It encodes CASSLGLETQYF.

The chain is built from TRBV6-5 and TRBJ2-4; D possibly corresponds to TRBD1 (5 bases). Germline V gene data show CDR1 as MNHEY and CDR2 as SVGAGI. Trimming stripped 5 bases from V and 5 bases from J, with 13 bases between. The CDR3 is made up of 14 amino acids. The CDR3 DNA reads TGTGCCAGCAGTCGCCAAGGGGTAGAAAACATTCAGTACTTC. It encodes CASSRQGVENIQYF.

The table lists this clone with a few counts. The V gene is TRBV10-3, the J gene TRBJ1-6, with 8 bases lining up with TRBD1. The V gene's germline CDR1 is ENHRY and CDR2 SYGVKD. Trimming took 3 bases from V and 7 from J; bases not matched to a gene: 5. This CDR3 is built from 15 residues. DNA for the CDR3: TGTGCCATCAGTGAACAGGGGGAAAGGAATTCACCCCTCCACTTT. Translation: CAISEQGERNSPLHF.

The V and J genes are TRBV28 and TRBJ2-1; 8 positions agree with TRBD2. Germline assignment: CDR1 MDHEN and CDR2 SYDVKM. This CDR3 is 17 amino acids long. After removal of 5 bases from V and 0 bases from J, the junction contained 9 bases not matched to a gene. The CDR3 spells CASSHRTSWVSYNEQFF. CDR3 DNA: TGTGCCAGCAGTCACAGGACTAGCTGGGTCTCCTACAATGAGCAGTTCTTC.

V gene TRBV6-5 combines with J gene TRBJ2-2; 8 nucleotides agree with TRBD1. Germline V gene lookup returns CDR1 MNHEY and CDR2 SVGAGI. The V gene end was trimmed by 9 bases and the J gene end by 4 bases; junction bases not matched to a gene: 10. The CDR3 totals 15 residues. CDR3 DNA sequence: TGTGCCAGTTCCCGAGGACAGGGATCCACCGGGGAGCTGTTTTTT. Protein: CASSRGQGSTGELFF.

J is TRBJ2-3 and V is TRBV7-2; 8 positions match TRBD2. Germline V CDR1 and CDR2: SGHTA, FQGNSA. The J segment lost 0 bases and the V segment lost 7 bases, leaving 3 bases of the junction unmatched. The CDR3 spans 14 residues. The CDR3 DNA reads as TGTGCCAGCACCAAGCGGGGGAGCACAGATACGCAGTATTTT. Amino acid sequence: CASTKRGSTDTQYF.

This chain uses TRBV14 with TRBJ2-2, with D hard to call. There are 13 residues in the CDR3. From germline, CDR1 is SGHDN and CDR2 FVKESK. Trimming pared 4 bases from V and 7 bases from J, leaving 10 bases between. CDR3 protein: CASSRDIVGELFF. CDR3 in DNA: TGTGCCAGCAGCCGCGACATCGTCGGGGAGCTGTTTTTT.

This rearrangement joins TRBV9 to TRBJ2-2; 7 bases are shared with TRBD2. V trimming: 3 bases; J trimming: 5 bases; junction bases outside the gene matches: 13. Germline V gives CDR1 SGDLS, CDR2 YYNGEE. The CDR3 totals 17 residues. CDR3: CASSDDWGGRVTGELFF. In DNA, the CDR3 is TGTGCCAGCAGCGACGACTGGGGCGGGAGAGTTACCGGGGAGCTGTTTTTT.

The chain employs TRBV30 and TRBJ2-4; D possibly corresponds to TRBD2 (5 bases). CDR3 size: 13 residues. The germline V gene has CDR1 GTSNPN and CDR2 SVGIG (reference sequence). V was cut by 0 bases and J by 4 bases, with 7 bases left in between. The CDR3 sequence: CAWSVGRKNIQYF. The CDR3 DNA is TGTGCCTGGAGTGTTGGGAGAAAAAACATTCAGTACTTC.

The genes are TRBV10-2 and TRBJ2-1; D is perhaps TRBD1 (6 bases). Germline loops: CDR1 WSHSY, CDR2 SAAADI. Trimming shortened V by 10 bases and J by 6 bases, and 19 bases separated the two germline ends. The length of the CDR3 is 14 residues. CDR3 sequence reads: CATLVRRRGNEQFF. The DNA of the CDR3 is TGCGCCACCCTAGTTAGGCGCAGGGGCAATGAGCAGTTCTTC.

The chain links TRBV9 to TRBJ1-1; 7 nucleotides line up with TRBD1. J was trimmed by 4 bases and V by 4 bases; bases with no gene match: 10. CDR1 and CDR2 from the germline V gene are SGDLS and YYNGEE. The CDR3 covers 15 residues. The CDR3 DNA is TGTGCCAGCAGCTCGCACAGGGGATGGAGCACTGAAGCTTTCTTT. It is translated as CASSSHRGWSTEAFF.

This clone showed up just a few times. This chain joins TRBV4-3 and TRBJ1-1, with 7 bases lining up with TRBD1. The CDR3 consists of 16 residues. V lost 4 bases, J lost 5 bases, and 13 bases stayed unmatched. CDR1 and CDR2 from the germline V gene are LGHNA and YSLEER. CDR3 residues: CASSRFAQGLDTEAFF. CDR3 sequence (DNA): TGCGCCAGCAGCCGATTTGCACAGGGGCTCGATACTGAAGCTTTCTTT.

This clone was seen more than once but under ten times. V and J are TRBV7-6 and TRBJ2-7; TRBD2 is a possible D gene (6 bases). Trimming pared 5 bases from V and 7 bases from J, leaving 9 bases between. The CDR3 is 11 residues long. Germline CDR1 reads SGHVS; CDR2 reads FNYEAQ. The CDR3 protein is CASSRELEQYV. For the CDR3, the DNA is TGTGCCAGCAGCCGGGAGTTGGAGCAGTACGTC.

The chain recombines TRBV12-5 with TRBJ2-5, with D possibly TRBD1 on 5 matching bases. The V end was cut by 6 bases, the J end by 3 bases, with 8 bases between. Germline V gene lookup returns CDR1 LGHNT and CDR2 FRNRAP. This CDR3 contains 12 residues. The CDR3 DNA sequence: TGTGCTAGTGGGGGGCCCAAAGAGACCCAGTACTTC. The encoded protein is CASGGPKETQYF. Complete variable domain (other parts from reference TRBV12-5 and TRBJ2-5): DARVTQTPRHKVTEMGQEVTMRCQPILGHNTVFWYRQTMMQGLELLAYFRNRAPLDDSGMPKDRFSAEMPDATLATLKIQPSEPRDSAVYFCASGGPKETQYFGPGTRLLVL.

This clone has only a few counts. V gene TRBV7-2 combines with J gene TRBJ2-7, with D possibly TRBD2 on 6 matching bases. The V gene's germline CDR1 is SGHTA and CDR2 FQGNSA. V was clipped by 1 base and J by 7 bases, with 17 bases between them. The CDR3 has 15 residues. CDR3 amino acids: CASSLEPGLRGEQYF. The CDR3 bases are TGTGCCAGCAGCTTAGAGCCGGGCCTACGGGGGGAGCAGTACTTC.

The chain joins TRBV19 to TRBJ2-3; 9 bases fit TRBD2. The germline CDR1 and CDR2 sequences are LNHDA and SQIVND (reference sequence). The CDR3 contains 15 residues. J gave up 0 bases and V 6 bases, and 4 bases lay outside the gene matches. The chain's CDR3 is CASRRLAASTDTQYF. In DNA, the CDR3 is TGTGCCAGTAGAAGACTAGCGGCTAGCACAGATACGCAGTATTTT.

This rearrangement joins TRBV11-3 to TRBJ2-5; TRBD2 matches 10 bases. CDR1 is SGHNT and CDR2 is YENEEA in the germline V gene. There are 16 residues in the CDR3. With V trimmed by 2 bases and J by 5 bases, 8 bases remained unmatched. This CDR3 reads CASSLRGNSGRETQYF. CDR3 nucleotide sequence: TGTGCCAGCAGCTTACGGGGTAATAGCGGGAGGGAGACCCAGTACTTC. The full variable domain, its missing parts supplied by reference TRBV11-3 and TRBJ2-5, is EAGVVQSPRYKIIEKKQPVAFWCNPISGHNTLYWYLQNLGQGPELLIRYENEEAVDDSQLPKDRFSAERLKGVDSTLKIQPAELGDSAVYLCASSLRGNSGRETQYFGPGTRLLVL.